These 3 T cell receptor beta chains were sequenced from one sample in a study of cytomegalovirus exposure and HLA in healthy donors. The PCR was carried out with 60 Vbeta primers and 13 Jbeta primers. Assay used: immunoSEQ multiplex PCR; TCRdb lists only in-frame clones, some missing. The table has about 100,000 clones, around three quarters seen once. Sequencing was carried out using PBMCs. These receptors all stem from a woman between 40 and 50 years old in good health and CMV-seronegative.

J is TRBJ1-2 and V is TRBV5-4; unclear D gene. Trimming stripped 0 bases from V and 7 bases from J, with 7 bases between. The CDR3 is 12 residues long. Germline V gives CDR1 SGHNT, CDR2 YYREEE (reference sequence). Here the CDR3 reads CASSLGRSGYTF. For the CDR3, the DNA is TGTGCCAGCAGCTTGGGTAGATCTGGCTACACCTTC.

This clone turned up a few times. The rearrangement uses TRBV6-6 and TRBJ1-1; D is uncertain. Germline assignment: CDR1 MNHNY and CDR2 SVGAGI (reference sequence). The CDR3 contains 16 residues. The V end was cut by 2 bases, the J end by 0 bases, with 13 bases between. This chain's CDR3 is CASSYGGSTVNTEAFF. In DNA form, the CDR3 reads TGTGCCAGCAGTTACGGTGGGAGCACCGTGAACACTGAAGCTTTCTTT.

The CDR3 nucleotides read TGCGCCAGCAGCCAAGGAAGGGACAGCTACAATGAGCAGTTCTTC. This encodes CASSQGRDSYNEQFF. V usage is TRBV4-3 and J usage is TRBJ2-1; 7 bases fit TRBD1. Germline CDR1 LGHNA, CDR2 YSLEER. This CDR3 comprises 15 residues. After removal of 1 base from V and 3 bases from J, the junction contained 3 bases not matched to a gene.